A selection of T cell receptor beta chains follows, all from one sample in a study of T cell repertoires in cytomegalovirus infection. MiXCR, applied by TCRdb to the reads, yields one record per CDR3 protein. Here the sample spans around 310,000 distinct CDR3 sequences, roughly 28% being singletons. These receptors have no known antigen. The material sequenced was cultured PBMCs, taken from culture after CMV antigen stimulation. The receptors were sampled from a human donor in good health (CMV status not recorded). Some clones in this sample may be carry-over from other donors' samples. CDR3s include the opening cysteine and the closing phenylalanine or tryptophan. D genes are given only for firm matches. The listing skips clone size in some rows; elsewhere it reads once, few, many or a size class.

abundance,d_gene,v_gene,j_gene,CDR3nt,CDR3aa
.,TRBD2,TRBV29-1,TRBJ2-3,TGCAGCGTTGAAGAGCGGGGGAGCTCAGATACGCAGTATTTT,CSVEERGSSDTQYF
.,TRBD2,TRBV4-3,TRBJ2-7,TGCGCCAGCAGCCAAGAAGCGGGGTACTACGAGCAGTACTTC,CASSQEAGYYEQYF
few,.,TRBV7-4,TRBJ1-2,TGTGCCAGCAGCTCCCACCAGTCACACTATGGCTACACCTTC,CASSSHQSHYGYTF
many,TRBD2,TRBV7-2,TRBJ2-7,TGTGCCAGCAGCCTCTATGCTCCGGGACTAGCGGCGAGCTCCTACGAGCAGTACTTC,CASSLYAPGLAASSYEQYF
.,TRBD1,TRBV12-3/TRBV12-4,TRBJ1-5,TGTGCCAGCAGTTTAGAGGGGGGACAGATTCAGCCCCAGCATTTT,CASSLEGGQIQPQHF
.,TRBD2,TRBV5-4,TRBJ2-2,TGTGCCAGCAGCCCCGGACTAGCGGAGTACACCGGGGAGCTGTTTTTT,CASSPGLAEYTGELFF
.,.,TRBV6-5,TRBJ2-3,TGTGCCAGCAGTAATACAGGGAGATCAGATACGCAGTATTTT,CASSNTGRSDTQYF
.,TRBD2,TRBV24-1,TRBJ2-1,TGTGCCACCAGTGACCGGACTAGCGGGTCCTACAATGAGCAGTTCTTC,CATSDRTSGSYNEQFF
once,.,TRBV5-4,TRBJ1-2,TGTGCCAGCAGCTCCCCCCGGCGGGTCGGCGATGGCTACACCTTC,CASSSPRRVGDGYTF
.,.,TRBV28,TRBJ1-5,TGTGCCAGCATAGGGCAACCCCGTAATCAGCCCCAGCATTTT,CASIGQPRNQPQHF
.,.,TRBV7-2,TRBJ1-2,TGTGCCAGCAGCCCCCCGGGCCTTGAAGCCTATGGCTACACCTTC,CASSPPGLEAYGYTF
.,.,TRBV6-1,TRBJ2-7,TGTGCCAGCAGTGAAACAGCCAGCGGGTGGGAGCAGTACTTC,CASSETASGWEQYF
once,.,TRBV5-6,TRBJ1-3,TGTGCCAGCAGCCCCGAACCCGGACAGCTTCACACCATATATTTT,CASSPEPGQLHTIYF
.,.,TRBV10-1,TRBJ2-7,TGCGCCAGCAGTGAAGGCGATTACGGGCAGTACTTC,CASSEGDYGQYF
.,.,TRBV20-1,TRBJ2-1,TGCAGTACCAGGGACGGATACAATGAGCAGTTCTTC,CSTRDGYNEQFF
few,TRBD1,TRBV10-3,TRBJ2-2,TGTGCCATCAAGAGGGGACAGGCGAACACCGGGGAGCTGTTTTTT,CAIKRGQANTGELFF
.,.,TRBV30,TRBJ2-3,TGTGCCTGGAGTGTAAACGGGATTAGCACAGATACGCAGTATTTT,CAWSVNGISTDTQYF
few,.,TRBV20-1,TRBJ1-1,TGCAGTGCTAGAGATTACGGGACTTTCTTT,CSARDYGTFF
few,.,TRBV5-6,TRBJ2-3,TGTGCCAGCAGCCACAGAAGAAAGGAAATCCACCATCTCACAGATACGCAGTATTTT,CASSHRRKEIHHLTDTQYF
.,.,TRBV13,TRBJ2-5,TGTGCCAGCAGCTTAAAAAGAGCCCAAGAGACCCAGTACTTC,CASSLKRAQETQYF
.,TRBD2,TRBV4-1,TRBJ2-1,TGCGCCAGCAGCCAAGTGAGCGGGAGGAGGTTACACAATGAGCAGTTCTTC,CASSQVSGRRLHNEQFF
many,.,TRBV7-8,TRBJ2-5,TGTGCCAGCAGCTTAGGGTTCTTAAAGGCCCAGTACTTC,CASSLGFLKAQYF
.,.,TRBV29-1,TRBJ1-1,TGCAGCGTTCAAGGGCGGGCGAACACTGAAGCTTTCTTT,CSVQGRANTEAFF
.,TRBD1,TRBV20-1,TRBJ1-2,TGCAGTGCTAGATCCGGGACAGGGGATTATGGCTACACCTTC,CSARSGTGDYGYTF
.,.,TRBV10-3,TRBJ1-2,TGTGCCATCAGTGCCGGGCGGGGTGAGCAATATGGCTACACCTTC,CAISAGRGEQYGYTF
.,.,TRBV12-3/TRBV12-4,TRBJ2-3,TGTGCCAGCAGTTTAGCGGGGGGGGCTCTGACGCAGTATTTT,CASSLAGGALTQYF
.,.,TRBV7-9,TRBJ1-5,TGTGCCAGCAGCGACGTAAGGAACAATCAGCCCCAGCATTTT,CASSDVRNNQPQHF
few,.,TRBV7-2,TRBJ1-5,TGTGCCAGCAGCCCCGGGGGATATAGCAATCAGCCCCAGCATTTT,CASSPGGYSNQPQHF
.,.,TRBV20-1,TRBJ1-2,TGCAGTGCTAGAGGGACAGCCCATGGCTACACCTTC,CSARGTAHGYTF
.,.,TRBV5-1,TRBJ1-2,TGCGCCAGCAGCTGGGACACCACCGGCTATGGCTACACCTTC,CASSWDTTGYGYTF
many,TRBD1,TRBV7-9,TRBJ1-2,TGTGCCAGCAGCTTGAGGAGACAGGGATTTAGCGTTGGCTACACCTTC,CASSLRRQGFSVGYTF
.,TRBD1,TRBV27,TRBJ2-7,TGTGCCAGCAGTTTAGGGACTTCCGGGACAGGGGCCTACGAGCAGTGCTTC,CASSLGTSGTGAYEQCF
many,.,TRBV7-9,TRBJ1-4,TGTGCCAGCAGCTTAGCGCTTGGCGGAACTAATGAAAAACTGTTTTTT,CASSLALGGTNEKLFF
many,.,TRBV5-1,TRBJ1-4,TGCGCCAGCAGCTTGGTCCAGGGGCAAGAAAAACTGTTTTTT,CASSLVQGQEKLFF
.,TRBD2,TRBV25-1,TRBJ2-1,TGTGCCAGCAGTGAAGCGCTAGCGGGAGGCGGGGAGCAGTTCTTC,CASSEALAGGGEQFF
.,TRBD1,TRBV6-1,TRBJ1-4,TGTGCCAGCAGAGCCCGGGACAGTAACCCAACTAATGAAAAACTGTTTTTT,CASRARDSNPTNEKLFF
few,TRBD2,TRBV4-2,TRBJ2-7,TGTGCCAGCAGCCAATCTGTACTAGCGGATCACTACGAGCAGTACTTC,CASSQSVLADHYEQYF
.,.,TRBV20-1,TRBJ2-7,TGCAGTGCTCGGGGTGGCTCCTACGAGCAGTACTTC,CSARGGSYEQYF
.,.,TRBV24-1,TRBJ1-5,TGTGCCACCAGTGTGATTCAGCCCCAGCATTTT,CATSVIQPQHF
.,TRBD2,TRBV12-3/TRBV12-4,TRBJ2-1,TGTGCCAGCAGCCAGAACCAAGACCACGTACTAGCGGGGGGCCCAAGCTCCTACAATGAGCAGTTCTTC,CASSQNQDHVLAGGPSSYNEQFF
.,.,TRBV7-9,TRBJ1-1,TGTGCCAGCAGCTATGGGGGGGATATGAACACTGAAGCTTTCTTT,CASSYGGDMNTEAFF
many,.,TRBV7-2,TRBJ1-5,TGTGCCAGCAGCTTAGATCACGGGTACGGTCAGCCCCAGCATTTT,CASSLDHGYGQPQHF
.,.,TRBV15,TRBJ2-1,TGTGCCACCAGCAGGGTCAGGGTTGATAATGAGCAGTTCTTC,CATSRVRVDNEQFF
.,TRBD1,TRBV12-3/TRBV12-4,TRBJ2-7,TGTGCCAGCAGTTTAAGTGACAGGGGAGGAGAGCAGTACTTC,CASSLSDRGGEQYF
.,TRBD2,TRBV12-5,TRBJ2-2,TGTGCTAGTGGTTTGAGACTAGCGGGCCTCACCGGGGAGCTGTTTTTT,CASGLRLAGLTGELFF